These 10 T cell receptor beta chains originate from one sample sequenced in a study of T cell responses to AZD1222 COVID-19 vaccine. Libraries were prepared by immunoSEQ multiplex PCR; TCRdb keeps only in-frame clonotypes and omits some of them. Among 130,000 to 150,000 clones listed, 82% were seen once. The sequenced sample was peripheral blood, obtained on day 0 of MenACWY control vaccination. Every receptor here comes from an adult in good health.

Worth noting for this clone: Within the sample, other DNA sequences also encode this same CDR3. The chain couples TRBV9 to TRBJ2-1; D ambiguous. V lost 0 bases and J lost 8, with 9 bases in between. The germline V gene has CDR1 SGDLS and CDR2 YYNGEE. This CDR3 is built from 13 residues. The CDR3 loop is CASSVARGDEQFF. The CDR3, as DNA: TGTGCCAGCAGCGTAGCTAGAGGAGATGAGCAGTTCTTC.

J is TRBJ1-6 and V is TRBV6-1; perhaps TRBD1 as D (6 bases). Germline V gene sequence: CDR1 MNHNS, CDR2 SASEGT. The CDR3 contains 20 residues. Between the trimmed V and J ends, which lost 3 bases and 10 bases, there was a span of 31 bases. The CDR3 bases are TGTGCCAGCAGTGACCCTCGCCGGGAGGGGATGGGGGCAAGCGACTCACCCCTCCACTTT. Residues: CASSDPRREGMGASDSPLHF.

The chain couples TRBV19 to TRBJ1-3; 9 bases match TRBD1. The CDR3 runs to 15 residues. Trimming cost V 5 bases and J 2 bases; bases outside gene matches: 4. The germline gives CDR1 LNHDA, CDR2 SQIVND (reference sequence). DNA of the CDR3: TGTGCCAGTAGTTTGACAGGGGGTCCTGGAAACACCATATATTTT. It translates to CASSLTGGPGNTIYF. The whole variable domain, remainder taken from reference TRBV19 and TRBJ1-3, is DGGITQSPKYLFRKEGQNVTLSCEQNLNHDAMYWYRQDPGQGLRLIYYSQIVNDFQKGDIAEGYSVSREKKESFPLTVTSAQKNPTAFYLCASSLTGGPGNTIYFGEGSWLTVV.

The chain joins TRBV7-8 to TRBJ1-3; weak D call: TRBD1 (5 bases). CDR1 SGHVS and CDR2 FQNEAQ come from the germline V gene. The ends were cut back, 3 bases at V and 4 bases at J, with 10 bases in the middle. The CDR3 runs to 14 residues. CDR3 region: CASSFQGSGNTIYF. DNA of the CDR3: TGTGCCAGCAGCTTTCAGGGATCCGGAAACACCATATATTTT.

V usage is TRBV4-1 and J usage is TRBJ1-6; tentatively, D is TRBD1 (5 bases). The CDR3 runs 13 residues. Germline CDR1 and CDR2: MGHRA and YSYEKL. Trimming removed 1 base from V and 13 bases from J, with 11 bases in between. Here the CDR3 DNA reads TGCGCCAGCAGCCAAGTTCTCGGGGGGCCCCTCCACTTT. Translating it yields CASSQVLGGPLHF.

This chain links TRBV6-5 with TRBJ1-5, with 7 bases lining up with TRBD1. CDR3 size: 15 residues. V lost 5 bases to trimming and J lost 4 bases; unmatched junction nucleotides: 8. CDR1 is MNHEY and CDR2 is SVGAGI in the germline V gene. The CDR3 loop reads CASSKQGYGNQPQHF. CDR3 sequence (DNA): TGTGCCAGCAGTAAACAGGGGTATGGAAATCAGCCCCAGCATTTT.

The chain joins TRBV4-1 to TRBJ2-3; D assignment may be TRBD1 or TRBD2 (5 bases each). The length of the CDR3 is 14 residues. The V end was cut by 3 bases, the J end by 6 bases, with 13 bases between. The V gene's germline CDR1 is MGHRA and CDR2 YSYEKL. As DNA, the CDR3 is TGCGCCAGCAGCCAGACGGGGCCGTGGGATACGCAGTATTTT. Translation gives CASSQTGPWDTQYF.

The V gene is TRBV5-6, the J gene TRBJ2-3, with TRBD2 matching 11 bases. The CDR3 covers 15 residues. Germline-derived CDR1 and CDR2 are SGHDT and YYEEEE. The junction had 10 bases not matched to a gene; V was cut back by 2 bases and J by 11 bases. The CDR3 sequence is CASSFSGGASELQYF. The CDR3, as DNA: TGTGCCAGCAGCTTTAGCGGGGGGGCGTCCGAGTTGCAGTATTTT.

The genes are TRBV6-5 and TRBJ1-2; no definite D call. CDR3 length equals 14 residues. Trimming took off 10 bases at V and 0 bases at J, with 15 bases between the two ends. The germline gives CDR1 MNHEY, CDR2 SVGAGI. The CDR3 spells CATRAGGANYGYTF. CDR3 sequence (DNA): TGTGCCACCCGAGCAGGAGGCGCTAACTATGGCTACACCTTC.

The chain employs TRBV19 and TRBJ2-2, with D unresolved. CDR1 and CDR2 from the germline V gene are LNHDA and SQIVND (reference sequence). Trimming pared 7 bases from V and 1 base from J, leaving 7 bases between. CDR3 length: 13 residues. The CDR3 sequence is CASIRGNTGELFF. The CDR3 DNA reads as TGTGCCAGTATCCGCGGGAACACCGGGGAGCTGTTTTTT.